This T cell receptor beta chain came from a study of a mutant IDH1 vaccine in newly diagnosed glioma. Study overall: Earlier treatment was radiotherapy, temozolomide, or both, with most getting both. Findings and limits, study-wide: The authors found pseudoprogression apparently unrelated to changes in top peripheral T cell clonotypes. There were vaccine-induced immune responses in around 94% of the patients.

Germline V gene data show CDR1 as SGHDT and CDR2 as YYEEEE. This CDR3 is built from 14 residues. The germline V and J ends were trimmed by 2 bases and 6 bases, with 12 bases remaining between them. The time point was: week 35, safety follow-up. A single vaccine dose contained 300 ug of mutant IDH1 20-mer peptide, and topical imiquimod was used with it. The patients were given eight vaccinations, one each in weeks 1, 3, 5, 7, 11, 15, 19 and 23. The table came from immunoSEQ multiplex PCR; TCRdb's copy has only in-frame clones and leaves some out. The sample has about 64,000 clones, 60% to 75% seen once. As concerns this clone: Its antigen remains unidentified.

The sequence came from a man between 50 and 59 years old with glioma. The chain uses TRBV5-6 and TRBJ1-5, with D tentatively TRBD1 (6 bases). The specimen was PBMCs, collected from a glioma patient whose treatment included an IDH1 peptide vaccine. The CDR3 DNA reads as TGTGCCAGCAGCTTTGGCCACAGGGCTCAGCCCCAGCATTTT. Amino acids: CASSFGHRAQPQHF.